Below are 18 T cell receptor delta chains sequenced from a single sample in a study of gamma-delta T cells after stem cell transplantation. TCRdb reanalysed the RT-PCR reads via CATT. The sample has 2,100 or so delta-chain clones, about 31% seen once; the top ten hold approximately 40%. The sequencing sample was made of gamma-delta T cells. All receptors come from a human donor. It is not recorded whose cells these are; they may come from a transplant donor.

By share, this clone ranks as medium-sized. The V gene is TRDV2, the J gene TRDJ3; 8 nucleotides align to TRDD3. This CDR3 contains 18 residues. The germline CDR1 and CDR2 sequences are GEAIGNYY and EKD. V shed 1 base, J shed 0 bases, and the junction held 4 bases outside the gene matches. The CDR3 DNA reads TGTGCCTGTGACACGTTGGGGGATCACTCCTGGGACACCCGACAGATGTTTTTC. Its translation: CACDTLGDHSWDTRQMFF.

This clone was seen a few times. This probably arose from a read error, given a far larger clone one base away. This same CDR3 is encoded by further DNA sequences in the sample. CDR3 region: CACDKLGDRTDKLIF. In DNA form, the CDR3 reads TGTGCCTGTGACAAGCTGGGGGACCGCACCGATAAACTCATCTTT. The chain carries TRDV2 and TRDJ1, with 8 bases that match TRDD3. The CDR3 sequence is 15 residues long. Germline V gives CDR1 GEAIGNYY, CDR2 EKD. V shed 2 bases, J shed 1 base, and the junction held 5 bases outside the gene matches.

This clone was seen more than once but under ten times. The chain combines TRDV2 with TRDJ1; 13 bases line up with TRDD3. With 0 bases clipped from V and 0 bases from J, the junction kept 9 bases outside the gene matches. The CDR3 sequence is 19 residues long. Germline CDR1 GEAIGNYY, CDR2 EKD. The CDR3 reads CACDTLSLGDTPYTDKLIF. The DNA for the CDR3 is TGTGCCTGTGACACCCTCTCACTGGGGGATACGCCGTACACCGATAAACTCATCTTT.

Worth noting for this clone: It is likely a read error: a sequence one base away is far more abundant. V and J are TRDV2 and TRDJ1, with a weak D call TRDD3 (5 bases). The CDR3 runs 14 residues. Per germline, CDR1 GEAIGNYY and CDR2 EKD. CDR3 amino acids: CARDTVGNTDKLIF. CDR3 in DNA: TGTGCCCGTGACACCGTGGGGAACACCGATAAACTCATCTTT.

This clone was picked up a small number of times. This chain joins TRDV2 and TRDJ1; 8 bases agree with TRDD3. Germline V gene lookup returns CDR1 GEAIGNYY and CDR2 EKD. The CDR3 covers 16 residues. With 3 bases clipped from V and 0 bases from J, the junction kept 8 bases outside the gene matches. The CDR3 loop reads CACDALGGTNTDKLIF. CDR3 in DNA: TGTGCCTGTGACGCACTGGGGGGAACAAACACCGATAAACTCATCTTT.

The CDR3 DNA reads as TGTGCCCACCATAGGGGATACGGCACATACACCGATAAACTCATCTTT. Encoded protein: CAHHRGYGTYTDKLIF. The V gene is TRDV3, the J gene TRDJ1; 9 bases line up with TRDD3. The CDR3 sequence is 16 residues long. CDR1 and CDR2 (germline): TVYSNPD, GDNSRS (reference sequence). Losses at the gene ends were 5 bases for V and 0 bases for J; bases not matched to a gene: 13.

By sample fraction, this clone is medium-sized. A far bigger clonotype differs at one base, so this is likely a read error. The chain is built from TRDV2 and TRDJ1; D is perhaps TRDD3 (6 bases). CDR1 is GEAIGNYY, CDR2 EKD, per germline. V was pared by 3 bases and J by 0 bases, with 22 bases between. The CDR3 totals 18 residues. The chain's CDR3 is CACDALRGAGDYTDKLIF. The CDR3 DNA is TGTGCCTGTGACGCCCTTAGGGGAGCTGGGGATTACACCGATAAACTCATCTTT.

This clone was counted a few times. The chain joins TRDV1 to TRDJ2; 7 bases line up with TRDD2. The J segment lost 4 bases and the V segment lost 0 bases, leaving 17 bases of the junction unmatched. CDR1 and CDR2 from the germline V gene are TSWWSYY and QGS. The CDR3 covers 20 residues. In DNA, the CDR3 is TGTGCTCTTGGGGAACTGACCGGCCTTCCTCACTACGCGGAGACAGCACAACTCTTCTTT. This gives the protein CALGELTGLPHYAETAQLFF.

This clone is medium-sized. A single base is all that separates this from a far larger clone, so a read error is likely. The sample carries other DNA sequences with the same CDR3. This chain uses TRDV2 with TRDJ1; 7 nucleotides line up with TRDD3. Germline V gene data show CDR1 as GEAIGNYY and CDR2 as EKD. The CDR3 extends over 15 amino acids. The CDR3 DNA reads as TGTGCCTGCGACACCGTTGGTCTTGGGGGAGATAAACTCATCTTT. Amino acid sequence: CACDTVGLGGDKLIF.

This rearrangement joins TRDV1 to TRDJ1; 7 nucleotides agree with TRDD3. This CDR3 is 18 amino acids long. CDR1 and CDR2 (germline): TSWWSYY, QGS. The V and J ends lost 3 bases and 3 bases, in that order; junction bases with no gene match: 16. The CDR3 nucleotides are TGTGCTCTTGGGGATCCGGCCTTCTCGGGGATAAATGCCGATAAACTCATCTTT. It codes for CALGDPAFSGINADKLIF.

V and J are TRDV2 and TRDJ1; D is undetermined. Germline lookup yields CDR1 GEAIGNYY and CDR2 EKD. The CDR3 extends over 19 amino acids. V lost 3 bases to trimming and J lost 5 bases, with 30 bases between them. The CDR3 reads CACDALTADPTVKADKLIF. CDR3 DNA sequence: TGTGCCTGTGACGCACTAACTGCGGATCCCACTGTAAAGGCGGATAAACTCATCTTT.

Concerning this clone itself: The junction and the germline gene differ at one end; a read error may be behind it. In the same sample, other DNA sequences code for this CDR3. CDR3 nucleotide sequence: TGTGCCTGTGACTTCTTGACTGGGGGGGGGTACACCGATAAGCTCATCTTT. It yields the protein CACDFLTGGGYTDKLIF. V usage is TRDV2 and J usage is TRDJ1; 8 nucleotides match TRDD3. The CDR3 spans 17 residues. Germline CDR1 is GEAIGNYY and CDR2 is EKD.

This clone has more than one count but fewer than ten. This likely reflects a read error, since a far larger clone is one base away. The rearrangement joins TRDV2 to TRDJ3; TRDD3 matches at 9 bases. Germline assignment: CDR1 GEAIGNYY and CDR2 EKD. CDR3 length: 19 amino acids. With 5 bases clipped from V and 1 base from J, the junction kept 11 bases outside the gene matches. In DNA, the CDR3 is TGTGCCTGTGGCAACTGGGGGACACCTGGGTCCTGGGACACCCGACAGATGTTTTTC. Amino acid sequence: CACGNWGTPGSWDTRQMFF.

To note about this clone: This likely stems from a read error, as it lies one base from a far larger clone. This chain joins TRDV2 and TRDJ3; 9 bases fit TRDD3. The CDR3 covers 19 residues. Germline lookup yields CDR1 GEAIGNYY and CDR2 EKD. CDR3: CACDNWGTPGSWDTRQIFF. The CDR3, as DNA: TGTGCCTGTGACAACTGGGGGACACCTGGGTCCTGGGACACCCGACAGATATTTTTC.

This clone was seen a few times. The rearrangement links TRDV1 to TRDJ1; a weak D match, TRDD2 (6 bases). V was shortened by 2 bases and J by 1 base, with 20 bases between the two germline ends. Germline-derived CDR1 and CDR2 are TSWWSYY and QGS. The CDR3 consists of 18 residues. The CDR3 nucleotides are TGTGCTCTTGGGGAAAAAGTCCTACAGGAGGGTATCACCGATAAACTCATCTTT. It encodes CALGEKVLQEGITDKLIF.

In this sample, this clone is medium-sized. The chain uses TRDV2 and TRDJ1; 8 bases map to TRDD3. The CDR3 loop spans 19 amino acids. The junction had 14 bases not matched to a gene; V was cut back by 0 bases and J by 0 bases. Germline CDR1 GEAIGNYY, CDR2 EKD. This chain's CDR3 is CACDTVTTGGPKYTDKLIF. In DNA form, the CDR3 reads TGTGCCTGTGACACCGTTACTACTGGGGGCCCGAAGTACACCGATAAACTCATCTTT.

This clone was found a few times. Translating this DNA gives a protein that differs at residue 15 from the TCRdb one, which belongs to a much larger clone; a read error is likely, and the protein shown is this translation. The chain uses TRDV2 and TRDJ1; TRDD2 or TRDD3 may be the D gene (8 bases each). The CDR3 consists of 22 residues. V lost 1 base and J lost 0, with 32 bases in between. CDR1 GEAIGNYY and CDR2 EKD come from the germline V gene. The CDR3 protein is CACDTLPTGPGGPPADTDKLIF. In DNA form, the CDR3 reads TGTGCCTGTGACACTCTTCCTACGGGGCCTGGGGGACCCCCGGCCGACACCGATAAACTCATCTTT.

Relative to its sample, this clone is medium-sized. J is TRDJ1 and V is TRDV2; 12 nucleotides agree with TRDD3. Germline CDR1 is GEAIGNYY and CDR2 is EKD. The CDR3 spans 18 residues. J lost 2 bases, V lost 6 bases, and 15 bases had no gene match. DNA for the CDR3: TGTGCCTGTCACGACCTCACTGGGGGATACAGTGGTACCGATAAACTCATCTTT. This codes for CACHDLTGGYSGTDKLIF.